These 11 T cell receptor beta chains came from one sample sequenced in a study of graft-versus-host responses after intestinal transplantation. TCRdb keeps only in-frame clones here, not all; method: immunoSEQ multiplex PCR. The repertoire holds about 97,000 clones, with roughly 90% as singletons. The material was PBMCs, obtained approximately 470 days after intestinal transplant. The receptors derive from a human patient who received an intestinal transplant, so some T cells may come from the graft donor.

The chain couples TRBV6-1 to TRBJ1-1, with D possibly TRBD1 on 6 matching bases. Trimming stripped 6 bases from V and 8 bases from J, with 7 bases between. The CDR3 is 10 amino acids. Germline lookup yields CDR1 MNHNS and CDR2 SASEGT. In nucleotides, the CDR3 is TGTGCCAGCAGGGACAGAGAAGCTTTCTTT. Translated, it gives CASRDREAFF.

This sequence joins TRBV5-1 and TRBJ1-2; a weak D match, TRBD1 (5 bases). Trimming removed 4 bases at V and 4 bases at J, with 11 bases between. The CDR3 covers 13 residues. From germline, CDR1 is SGHRS and CDR2 YFSETQ. The CDR3 coding sequence is TGCGCCAGCAGCACCGGGACGGTCTATGGCTACACCTTC. Protein: CASSTGTVYGYTF.

This clone was found once. This sequence joins TRBV6-1 and TRBJ2-7; perhaps TRBD2 as D (5 bases). Trimming removed 0 bases at V and 3 bases at J, with 9 bases between. Germline V gene lookup returns CDR1 MNHNS and CDR2 SASEGT. This CDR3 contains 14 residues. CDR3: CASSEARRVYEQYF. DNA of the CDR3: TGTGCCAGCAGTGAAGCACGGCGGGTCTACGAGCAGTACTTC.

This clone was observed a few times. The chain joins TRBV5-6 to TRBJ2-7, with TRBD1 matching over 7 bases. Germline V gives CDR1 SGHDT, CDR2 YYEEEE. This CDR3 has 14 amino acids. The ends lost 4 bases at V and 4 bases at J; junction bases unmatched: 8. This chain's CDR3 is CASSQTGTSYEQYF. In nucleotides, the CDR3 is TGTGCCAGCAGCCAGACAGGGACCTCGTACGAGCAGTACTTC.

The gene calls are TRBV5-1 and TRBJ1-2; tentative D call: TRBD1 (5 bases). V was shortened by 4 bases and J by 6 bases, with 13 bases between the two germline ends. Germline V gives CDR1 SGHRS, CDR2 YFSETQ. The CDR3 is 13 amino acids. The CDR3 sequence is CASSMGEGDGYTF. The CDR3 nucleotides read TGCGCCAGCAGCATGGGGGAGGGAGATGGCTACACCTTC.

CDR3 loop: CASSLGERAGELFF. DNA of the CDR3: TGTGCCAGCAGCTTAGGAGAACGGGCCGGGGAGCTGTTTTTT. The chain couples TRBV5-4 to TRBJ2-2; D unresolved. CDR1 is SGHNT, CDR2 YYREEE, per germline (reference sequence). Deletions cut 2 bases from V and 6 bases from J, with 11 bases between. The CDR3 loop spans 14 amino acids.

J is TRBJ1-5 and V is TRBV4-1; no clear D. V was clipped by 0 bases and J by 6 bases, with 6 bases between them. Germline lookup yields CDR1 MGHRA and CDR2 YSYEKL. The CDR3 contains 13 residues. The CDR3 DNA sequence: TGCGCCAGCAGCCAAGATCGCGGTCAGCCCCAGCATTTT. Its protein is CASSQDRGQPQHF.

The chain uses TRBV11-2 and TRBJ2-1, with 8 bases identical to TRBD2. Trimming cost V 4 bases and J 9 bases; bases outside gene matches: 5. The CDR3 consists of 13 residues. CDR1 is SGHAT, CDR2 FQNNGV, per germline. In nucleotides, the CDR3 is TGTGCCAGCAGCTACCGGGGGGGTAGTGAGCAGTTCTTC. It yields the protein CASSYRGGSEQFF.

The V gene is TRBV5-1, the J gene TRBJ2-1, with D possibly being TRBD1 or TRBD2 (6 bases each). V was shortened by 7 bases and J by 10 bases, with 24 bases between the two germline ends. Per germline, CDR1 SGHRS and CDR2 YFSETQ. The CDR3 contains 15 residues. The CDR3, as DNA: TGCGCCAGCCACTCACAGGGACCATTCGGAGGGGAGCAGTTCTTC. Amino acid sequence: CASHSQGPFGGEQFF.

The rearrangement uses TRBV7-3 and TRBJ1-2; D is perhaps TRBD1 (5 bases). V was pared by 3 bases and J by 8 bases, with 13 bases between. This CDR3 region has 13 residues. Germline V gene lookup returns CDR1 SGHTA and CDR2 FQGTGA. The CDR3 DNA reads as TGTGCCAGCAGCTTCCCAGGGACGGTCGGCTACACCTTC. This sequence encodes CASSFPGTVGYTF.

Here the CDR3 DNA reads TGTGCCAGCAGCGCGGGGGGAACCACAGGTCAGCCCCAGCATTTT. Its protein is CASSAGGTTGQPQHF. This chain uses TRBV2 with TRBJ1-5; perhaps TRBD1 as D (5 bases). V was shortened by 6 bases and J by 6 bases, with 18 bases between the two germline ends. This CDR3 region has 15 residues. Germline CDR1 is SNHLY and CDR2 is FYNNEI. Using reference TRBV2 and TRBJ1-5 for the parts outside the CDR3, the full variable domain is EPEVTQTPSHQVTQMGQEVILRCVPISNHLYFYWYRQILGQKVEFLVSFYNNEISEKSEIFDDQFSVERPDGSNFTLKIRSTKLEDSAMYFCASSAGGTTGQPQHFGDGTRLSIL.